This TCR beta chain appears in the sequencing data of a study of cytomegalovirus exposure and HLA in healthy donors. V dropped 0 bases and J dropped 4; count of bases not matched to a gene: 7. CDR3 length: 16 residues. Germline loops: CDR1 LGHNA, CDR2 YSLEER. PCR involved 60 Vbeta and 13 Jbeta primers. Here immunoSEQ multiplex PCR was the method, and the copy in TCRdb shows in-frame clones only, minus some. The table has about 150,000 clones, about 85% seen once. A single count supports this clone. The specimen sequenced was PBMCs. The receptor was derived from a man aged 30-40 years in good health and CMV-seropositive. The chain joins TRBV4-3 to TRBJ1-2; 8 bases map to TRBD1. The CDR3 loop reads CASSQDRWTGIYGYTF. For the CDR3, the DNA is TGCGCCAGCAGCCAAGATAGGTGGACAGGGATCTATGGCTACACCTTC.